These T cell receptor beta chains were read from a single sample in a study of cytomegalovirus exposure and HLA in healthy donors. Sequencing used immunoSEQ multiplex PCR; TCRdb keeps in-frame clones, though not all of them. The profile covers some 120,000 clones, with nearly 80% appearing a single time and 6.3% taken by the ten largest. The sequencing input was PBMCs. These receptor sequences come from a woman in her thirties or forties in good health and CMV-seronegative. CDR3s include the opening cysteine and the closing phenylalanine or tryptophan. The D gene is left open where the match is weak. Only part of the rows carry a size: once, few, many, or a class if the clone is expanded.

J gene,clone size,V gene,D gene,CDR3 DNA,CDR3 protein
TRBJ2-1,-,TRBV6-4,-,TGTGCCAGCAGTGACGGGGAGAACAATGAGCAGTTCTTC,CASSDGENNEQFF
TRBJ1-2,-,TRBV5-6,-,TGTGCCAGCAGCCAACAGGGTAGCTACACCTTC,CASSQQGSYTF
TRBJ2-7,-,TRBV6-1,TRBD1,TGTGCCAGCAGACGGGACAGCCTCTCCTACGGGCAGTACTTC,CASRRDSLSYGQYF
TRBJ2-5,-,TRBV7-3,-,TGTGCCAGCAGCTCGGGGGTCGGGGAGACCCAGTACTTC,CASSSGVGETQYF
TRBJ1-1,-,TRBV6-1,-,TGTGCCAGCAGTGATTTGGGGGGGAACACTGAAGCTTTCTTT,CASSDLGGNTEAFF
TRBJ1-1,-,TRBV9,-,TGTGCCAGCAGCGTTCGTGACAGGAACACTGAAGCTTTCTTT,CASSVRDRNTEAFF
TRBJ2-1,-,TRBV2,TRBD2,TGTGCCAGCCGTCGGACTAGCGGGACCAGTGTAGGATTCTACAATGAGCAGTTCTTC,CASRRTSGTSVGFYNEQFF
TRBJ2-5,-,TRBV7-2,-,TGTGCCAGCAGCTTAAACGCGGAGACCCAGTACTTC,CASSLNAETQYF
TRBJ2-5,once,TRBV28,-,TGTGCCAGCAGCGAGGGCGGGATTTACCAAGAGACCCAGTACTTC,CASSEGGIYQETQYF
TRBJ1-2,few,TRBV29-1,TRBD1,TGCAGCGTGGGGACAGCGGATTATGGCTACACCTTC,CSVGTADYGYTF
TRBJ2-5,-,TRBV28,TRBD2,TGTGCCAGCAGCCCCCCGGGGGGAGGGCGGACCCAGTACTTC,CASSPPGGGRTQYF
TRBJ2-1,-,TRBV11-2,-,TGTGCCAGCAGCTCGTGGGAGGAGCAGTTCTTC,CASSSWEEQFF
TRBJ1-2,-,TRBV5-6,TRBD1,TGTGCCAGCAGCCTAAGACAGGGAGATGGCTACACCTTC,CASSLRQGDGYTF
TRBJ1-5,-,TRBV28,TRBD1,TGTGCCAGCGGGACAGGGGGTAACAATCAGCCCCAGCATTTT,CASGTGGNNQPQHF
TRBJ2-7,-,TRBV7-9,TRBD1,TGTTCCAGCAGCCAAACCGGGACAGGACAGTACGAGCAGTACTTC,CSSSQTGTGQYEQYF
TRBJ1-5,few,TRBV4-2,-,TGTGCCAGCAGCCAAGGGAGGGATCAGCCCCAGCATTTT,CASSQGRDQPQHF
TRBJ2-4,-,TRBV29-1,TRBD2,TGCAGCGCTGACGGGGGGGCGGGAGACATTCAGTACTTC,CSADGGAGDIQYF
TRBJ2-7,-,TRBV11-2,TRBD1,TGTGCCAGCAGCTGGGACAGGGAAAGCGAGCAGTACTTC,CASSWDRESEQYF
TRBJ1-1,once,TRBV11-3,-,TGTGCCAGCAGCTTGGAGGGTGGGAACACTGAAGCTTTCTTT,CASSLEGGNTEAFF
TRBJ1-2,-,TRBV6-6,TRBD1,TGTGCCAGCAGTAAGGGACAGGGGATTGACTATGGCTACACCTTC,CASSKGQGIDYGYTF
TRBJ2-3,-,TRBV7-9,TRBD2,TGTGCCAGCAGCCCGCAGGGACTAGCGGGAGGGATGACAGATACGCAGTATTTT,CASSPQGLAGGMTDTQYF
TRBJ2-3,-,TRBV6-4,-,TGTGCCAGCAGTGAGTCAACCGGGGGAGATACGCAGTATTTT,CASSESTGGDTQYF
TRBJ2-1,-,TRBV28,-,TGTGCCAGCAAACGGGGATCTTATGAGCAGTTCTTC,CASKRGSYEQFF
TRBJ2-1,-,TRBV21-1,-,TGTGCCAGCAGCAAGGGTAGAGGGGAGCAGTTCTTC,CASSKGRGEQFF
TRBJ2-2,-,TRBV28,TRBD2,TGTGCCACCGAAAAGACTAGCGGGAGGGCCCGTACCGGGGAGCTGTTTTTT,CATEKTSGRARTGELFF
TRBJ1-1,once,TRBV5-1,TRBD1,TGCGCCAGCACCATAAGGGACAGGGGCACTGAAGCTTTCTTT,CASTIRDRGTEAFF
TRBJ1-5,-,TRBV19,-,TGTGCCACCAAATGGCAGGGGCAGTCCCCCAATCAGCCCCAGCATTTT,CATKWQGQSPNQPQHF
TRBJ2-7,-,TRBV5-8,TRBD1,TGTGCCAGTGGACAGGGGTCTACCTACGAGCAGTACTTC,CASGQGSTYEQYF
TRBJ2-3,-,TRBV13,-,TGTGCCAGCAGCTCCCGAAGGGGGGATACGCAGTATTTT,CASSSRRGDTQYF
TRBJ2-1,-,TRBV7-8,TRBD2,TGTGCCAGCAGCTTAGTGCAGGGTTGGACTAGCGGGGTATACAATGAGCAGTTCTTC,CASSLVQGWTSGVYNEQFF
TRBJ2-5,-,TRBV27,-,TGTGCCAGCAGAAGAGAGGAGACCCAGTACTTC,CASRREETQYF
TRBJ2-2,-,TRBV18,-,TGTGCCAGCTCACCACGAAGAAGCGACCCAGACACCGGGGAGCTGTTTTTT,CASSPRRSDPDTGELFF
TRBJ1-5,-,TRBV4-1,TRBD1,TGCGCCAGCAGCCAACCACAGGGGGCCGAGCCCCAGCATTTT,CASSQPQGAEPQHF
TRBJ2-3,-,TRBV5-4,TRBD2,TGTGCCAGCAGCTTCGGACTAGAGAAGGCGGATACGCAGTATTTT,CASSFGLEKADTQYF
TRBJ2-5,-,TRBV9,-,TGTGCCAGCAGCGTCTTGGGGGGTGGAGAGACCCAGTACTTC,CASSVLGGGETQYF
TRBJ2-7,-,TRBV4-2,TRBD2,TGTGCCAGCAGCCTCAGAAGGGCTAGCGGGGCCTACGAGCAGTACTTC,CASSLRRASGAYEQYF
TRBJ2-1,-,TRBV29-1,-,TGCAGCGGTCATGGGGGGTCCTACAATGAGCAGTTCTTC,CSGHGGSYNEQFF
TRBJ1-5,once,TRBV19,-,TGTGCCAGTAGTGTACAGGGATTAAATCAGCCCCAGCATTTT,CASSVQGLNQPQHF
TRBJ2-5,-,TRBV15,TRBD2,TGTGCCACCAGCAGGACTTCCACTAGCGGGAGGGAATTGAGAGAGACCCAGTACTTC,CATSRTSTSGRELRETQYF
TRBJ2-3,-,TRBV27,TRBD1,TGTGCCACCAAAAGACAGGGGGGCACAGATACGCAGTATTTT,CATKRQGGTDTQYF
TRBJ2-2,-,TRBV5-1,-,TGCGCCAGCAGTAAACAGGGTGACACCGGGGAGCTGTTTTTT,CASSKQGDTGELFF
TRBJ2-3,-,TRBV11-2,TRBD1,TGTGCCAGCAGCTCCGGGACAGGGGAAACAGATACGCAGTATTTT,CASSSGTGETDTQYF
TRBJ2-3,-,TRBV30,TRBD2,TGTGCCTGGAGAAGACTTCTAGCGGGACGGCGGGATACGCAGTATTTT,CAWRRLLAGRRDTQYF
TRBJ1-5,-,TRBV6-6,TRBD1,TGTGCCAGCAGTTACGGGGCAGGGGGCTTAGGGCAGCCCCAGCATTTT,CASSYGAGGLGQPQHF
TRBJ2-7,-,TRBV4-3,-,TGCGCCAGCAGCCAAGGGCCTAGCCTTTACCCCTACGAGCAGTACTTC,CASSQGPSLYPYEQYF
TRBJ2-3,-,TRBV19,-,TGTGCCAGTAGTGAGCGCGGTGGACTCCATACGCAGTATTTT,CASSERGGLHTQYF
TRBJ1-1,-,TRBV5-1,-,TGCGCCAGCAGCTTGGACAGAGAGAACACTGAAGCTTTCTTT,CASSLDRENTEAFF
TRBJ2-1,-,TRBV10-1,TRBD1,TGCGCCAGCAGTGACAGGGGGATTACTGAGCAGTTCTTC,CASSDRGITEQFF
TRBJ2-2,-,TRBV7-2,TRBD2,TGTGCCAGCAGCTACTTCGGGGGTCTGACTAGCTATGTCGGGGAGCTGTTTTTT,CASSYFGGLTSYVGELFF
TRBJ2-1,-,TRBV23-1,-,TGCGCCAGCAGTCAAGACCCGGGGGAGCAGTTCTTC,CASSQDPGEQFF